This entry lists 18 T cell receptor beta chains sequenced from one sample in a study of vaccination and CD4 T cells after COVID-19. CD4+ T cells that had been cultured provided DNA sequenced with the Oncomine TCR Beta short-read assay. The template was genomic DNA from cultured CD4+ T cells. TCRdb reprocessed the PCR reads with MiXCR, giving one entry per CDR3 protein. Among approximately 9,800 distinct CDR3 sequences listed, roughly 45% were seen once. For these TCRs, the target antigens are not known. Indicated treatment: roughly ten-day PBMC culture with coronavirus spike peptide pools or control peptides (ViraFEST assay). Unexposed donor CD4+ T cells predated the COVID-19 pandemic, collected 2011-2018. The material sequenced was CD4+ T cells from blood, cultured in vitro. The receptors come from a human donor in good health.

The chain couples TRBV12-3 or TRBV12-4 to TRBJ1-5; possibly TRBD1 for D (5 bases). This CDR3 has 14 residues. V lost 6 bases and J lost 1, with 10 bases in between. In DNA form, the CDR3 reads TGTGCCAGCAGCCAACGGGACAGCAATCAGCCCCAGCATTTT. Its protein is CASSQRDSNQPQHF.

The V gene is TRBV5-8, the J gene TRBJ2-7; 11 nucleotides line up with TRBD1. CDR1 and CDR2 from the germline V gene are SGHTS and YDEGEE. CDR3 size: 14 residues. V gave up 4 bases and J gave up 4 bases; unmatched junction bases: 4. In nucleotides, the CDR3 is TGTGCCAGCAGCGTGGACAGGGGGCGTTACGAGCAGTACTTC. Its translation: CASSVDRGRYEQYF.

V and J are TRBV20-1 and TRBJ2-2; TRBD1 matches 7 bases. Germline values: CDR1 DFQATT, CDR2 SNEGSKA (reference sequence). This CDR3 comprises 14 residues. The ends lost 5 bases at V and 5 bases at J; junction bases unmatched: 8. The CDR3 DNA reads TGCAGTGCTCAGAGGGGGCTCTATACCGGGGAGCTGTTTTTT. Translating gives CSAQRGLYTGELFF.

The rearrangement links TRBV6-2 or TRBV6-3 to TRBJ2-7, with D tentatively TRBD1 (6 bases). The germline CDR1 and CDR2 sequences are MNHEY and SVGEGT. Deletions cut 7 bases from V and 7 bases from J, with 14 bases between. This CDR3 region has 12 residues. CDR3 in DNA: TGTGCCAGCACCGAGAGAGACAGGGAGCAGTACTTC. Translated, it gives CASTERDREQYF.

This clonotype appeared a single time. V gene TRBV29-1 combines with J gene TRBJ2-1, with no clear D. The V gene's germline CDR1 is SQVTM and CDR2 ANQGSEA. The germline V and J ends were trimmed by 7 bases and 7 bases, with 14 bases remaining between them. The CDR3 has 12 amino acids. DNA of the CDR3: TGCAGCGCCATACTCCTTAAAAATGAGCAGTTCTTC. Amino acid sequence: CSAILLKNEQFF.

The chain links TRBV7-8 to TRBJ1-4; D not resolved. Trimming took off 7 bases at V and 8 bases at J, with 11 bases between the two ends. This CDR3 is 12 amino acids long. CDR1 is SGHVS and CDR2 is FQNEAQ in the germline V gene. The CDR3 nucleotides read TGTGCCAGCAAGGGCGTGGGAGAAAAACTGTTTTTT. Its protein product is CASKGVGEKLFF.

The genes are TRBV11-2 and TRBJ1-1; D not certain. V was cut by 5 bases and J by 1 base, with 8 bases left in between. The germline V gene encodes CDR1 SGHAT and CDR2 FQNNGV. The CDR3 extends over 13 amino acids. The CDR3 reads CASSIKQNTEAFF. DNA for the CDR3: TGTGCCAGCAGCATAAAGCAGAACACTGAAGCTTTCTTT.

This clonotype was seen a few times. The rearrangement links TRBV20-1 to TRBJ1-5, with D perhaps TRBD1 (5 bases). Per the germline V gene, CDR1 is DFQATT and CDR2 is SNEGSKA (reference sequence). Trimming removed 6 bases at V and 5 bases at J, with 17 bases between. The CDR3 totals 14 residues. The CDR3 protein is CSASGGYIDQPQHF. The CDR3 nucleotides are TGCAGTGCAAGCGGGGGATACATCGATCAGCCCCAGCATTTT.

The V call is TRBV5-4, the J call TRBJ2-3, with 9 bases that match TRBD2. Germline CDR1 and CDR2: SGHNT and YYREEE (reference sequence). The V segment lost 4 bases and the J segment 1 base; nucleotides outside the gene matches: 1. This CDR3 contains 14 residues. The CDR3 sequence: CASSLAGRTDTQYF. CDR3 DNA sequence: TGTGCCAGCAGCCTAGCGGGACGCACAGATACGCAGTATTTT.

The chain joins TRBV7-9 to TRBJ2-5, with D tentatively TRBD2 (5 bases). Germline V gene data show CDR1 as SEHNR and CDR2 as FQNEAQ (reference sequence). V was shortened by 3 bases and J by 3 bases, with 14 bases between the two germline ends. This CDR3 is built from 15 residues. Written as DNA, the CDR3 is TGTGCCAGCAGCTTCGAGGACCCGGGAAAAGAGACCCAGTACTTC. Translating it yields CASSFEDPGKETQYF.

This clonotype occurred a few times. The CDR3 spells CASSLGLAGGGGQETQYF. The DNA for the CDR3 is TGTGCCAGCAGCTTGGGACTAGCGGGAGGTGGGGGGCAAGAGACCCAGTACTTC. V is TRBV7-6 and J is TRBJ2-5, with 15 bases matching TRBD2. CDR1 is SGHVS and CDR2 is FNYEAQ in the germline V gene. With V trimmed by 3 bases and J by 2 bases, 7 bases remained unmatched. CDR3 length: 18 residues.

This clonotype was picked up a small number of times. The rearrangement joins TRBV7-9 to TRBJ1-1; a possible D gene is TRBD1 (5 bases). Germline V gene data show CDR1 as SEHNR and CDR2 as FQNEAQ (reference sequence). The CDR3 has 14 residues. Trimming pared 5 bases from V and 4 bases from J, leaving 14 bases between. In nucleotides, the CDR3 is TGTGCCAGCAGCCAAGGAGGGGATGGCACTGAAGCTTTCTTT. Amino acids: CASSQGGDGTEAFF. Based on the CDR3 plus reference TRBV7-9 and TRBJ1-1, the full variable domain is DTGVSQNPRHKITKRGQNVTFRCDPISEHNRLYWYRQTLGQGPEFLTYFQNEAQLEKSRLLSDRFSAERPKGSFSTLEIQRTEQGDSAMYLCASSQGGDGTEAFFGQGTRLTVV.

This clonotype was seen only a few times. The CDR3 spells CSAREHRLGALHF. Written as DNA, the CDR3 is TGCAGTGCTAGAGAGCACAGACTTGGTGCCCTCCACTTT. This sequence joins TRBV20-1 and TRBJ1-6; D is undetermined. Trimming removed 0 bases from V and 14 bases from J, with 14 bases in between. Germline V lookup: CDR1 DFQATT, CDR2 SNEGSKA (reference sequence). This CDR3 is built from 13 residues.

This clonotype was counted only a few times. J is TRBJ1-1 and V is TRBV24-1; 7 bases map to TRBD1. CDR1 KGHDR and CDR2 SFDVKD come from the germline V gene. The trim removed 4 bases at V and 11 bases at J, leaving 9 bases unmatched. The CDR3 extends over 13 amino acids. CDR3 in amino acids: CATSDSRGPGAFF. Written as DNA, the CDR3 is TGTGCCACCAGTGACTCAAGGGGGCCGGGGGCTTTCTTT.

This clonotype was seen more than once but under ten times. This chain's CDR3 is CASSLVETGRETQYF. The CDR3 DNA is TGTGCCAGCAGCTTAGTTGAGACAGGGAGGGAGACCCAGTACTTC. The chain employs TRBV7-8 and TRBJ2-5, with a tentative D call TRBD1 (7 bases). The CDR3 totals 15 residues. Germline V gene data show CDR1 as SGHVS and CDR2 as FQNEAQ. V lost 1 base and J 5 bases, leaving 14 bases between the germline ends.

Only one count was recorded for this clonotype. The CDR3 here is CASSYIAATDTQYF. CDR3 DNA sequence: TGTGCCAGCAGTTACATAGCCGCCACGGATACGCAGTATTTT. The chain joins TRBV6-5 to TRBJ2-3; D is ambiguous. The germline V gene encodes CDR1 MNHEY and CDR2 SVGAGI. This CDR3 contains 14 residues. The V and J ends lost 2 bases and 6 bases respectively, with 12 bases between them.

The CDR3 DNA sequence: TGTGCCAGCAGCTTAATTCGCTCCAATGAGCAGTTCTTC. Amino acid sequence: CASSLIRSNEQFF. The chain has TRBV7-3 and TRBJ2-1; D unclear. The V end lost 1 base, the J end lost 6 bases, and 7 bases lay between the germline ends. CDR1 is SGHTA and CDR2 is FQGTGA in the germline V gene. This CDR3 contains 13 residues.

J is TRBJ2-4 and V is TRBV2, with D possibly being TRBD2 (5 bases). V gave up 8 bases and J gave up 6 bases, with 5 bases separating them. There are 10 residues in the CDR3. Germline CDR1 reads SNHLY; CDR2 reads FYNNEI. The CDR3 region has the DNA TGTGCCAGCGGAGGAAACATTCAGTACTTC. This translates into CASGGNIQYF.